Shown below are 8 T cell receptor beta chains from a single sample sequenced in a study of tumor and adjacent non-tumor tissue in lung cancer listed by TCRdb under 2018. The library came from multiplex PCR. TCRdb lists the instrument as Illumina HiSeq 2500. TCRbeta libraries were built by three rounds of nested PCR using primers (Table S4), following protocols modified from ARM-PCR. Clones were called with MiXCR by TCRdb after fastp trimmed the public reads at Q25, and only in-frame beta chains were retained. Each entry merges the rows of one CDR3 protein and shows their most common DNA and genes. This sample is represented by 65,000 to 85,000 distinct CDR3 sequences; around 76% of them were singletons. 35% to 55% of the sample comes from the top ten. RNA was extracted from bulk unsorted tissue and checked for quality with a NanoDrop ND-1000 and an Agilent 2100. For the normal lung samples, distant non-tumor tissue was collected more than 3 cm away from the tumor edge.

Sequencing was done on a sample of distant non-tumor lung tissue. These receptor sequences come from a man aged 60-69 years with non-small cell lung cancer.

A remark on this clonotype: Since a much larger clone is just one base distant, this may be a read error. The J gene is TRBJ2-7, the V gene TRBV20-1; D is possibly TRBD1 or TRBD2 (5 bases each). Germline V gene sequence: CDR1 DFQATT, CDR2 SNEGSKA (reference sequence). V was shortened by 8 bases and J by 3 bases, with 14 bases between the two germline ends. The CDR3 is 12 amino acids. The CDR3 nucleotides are TGCAGTACTCCGGGGACGATCTACGAGCAGTACTTC. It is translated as CSTPGTIYEQYF.

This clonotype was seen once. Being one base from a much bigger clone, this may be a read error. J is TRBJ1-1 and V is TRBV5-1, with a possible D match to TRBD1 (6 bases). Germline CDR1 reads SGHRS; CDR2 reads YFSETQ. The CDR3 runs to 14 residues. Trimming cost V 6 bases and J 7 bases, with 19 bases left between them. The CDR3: CASMLGAERIEAFF. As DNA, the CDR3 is TGCGCCAGCATGCTGGGGGCGGAGAGGATTGAAGCTTTCTTT.

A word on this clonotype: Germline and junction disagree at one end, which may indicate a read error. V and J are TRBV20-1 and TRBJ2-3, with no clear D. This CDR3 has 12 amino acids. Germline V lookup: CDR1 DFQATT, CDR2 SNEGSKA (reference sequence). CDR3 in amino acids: CSATRPIDTQYF. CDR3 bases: TGCAGTGCCACCCGTCCCATAGATACACAGTATTTT.

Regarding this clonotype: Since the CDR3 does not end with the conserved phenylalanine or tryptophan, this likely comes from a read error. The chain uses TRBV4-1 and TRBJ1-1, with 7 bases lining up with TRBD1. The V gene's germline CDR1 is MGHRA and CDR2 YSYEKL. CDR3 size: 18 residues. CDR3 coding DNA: TGCGCCAGCAGCCAAGCCCCCGGGACAGTTATAGTGAACATTGAAGCTTTCTCT. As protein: CASSQAPGTVIVNIEAFS.

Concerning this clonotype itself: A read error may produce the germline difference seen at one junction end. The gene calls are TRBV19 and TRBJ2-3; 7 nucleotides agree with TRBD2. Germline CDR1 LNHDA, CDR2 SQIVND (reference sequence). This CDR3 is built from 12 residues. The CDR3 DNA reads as TGTGCCAGTGGGGGGGTCCCAAATACGCAGTTTTTT. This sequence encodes CASGGVPNTQFF.

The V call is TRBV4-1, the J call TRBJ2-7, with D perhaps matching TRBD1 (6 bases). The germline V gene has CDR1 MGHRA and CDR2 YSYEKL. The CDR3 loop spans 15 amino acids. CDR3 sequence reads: CAGSYLTGTSYEQYV. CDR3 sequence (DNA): TGCGCCGGCAGCTACCTGACAGGAACGTCCTACGAGCAGTACGTC.

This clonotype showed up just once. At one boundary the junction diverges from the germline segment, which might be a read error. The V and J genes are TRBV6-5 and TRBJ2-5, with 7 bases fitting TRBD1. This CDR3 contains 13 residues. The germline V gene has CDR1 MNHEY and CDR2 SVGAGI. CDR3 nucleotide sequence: TGTGTCAGCAGTTTCGGACAGGCAGAATCCCAGTACTTC. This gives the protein CVSSFGQAESQYF.

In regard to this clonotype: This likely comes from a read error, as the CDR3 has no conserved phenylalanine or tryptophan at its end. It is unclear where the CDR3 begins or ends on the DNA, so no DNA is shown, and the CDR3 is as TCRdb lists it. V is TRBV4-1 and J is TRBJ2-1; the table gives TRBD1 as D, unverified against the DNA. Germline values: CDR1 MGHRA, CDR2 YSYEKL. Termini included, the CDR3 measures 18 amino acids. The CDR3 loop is CACSQSPVGAADYNEQFL.